The present T cell receptor (beta chain) was sequenced within a study of blood T cell repertoires in COVID-19. This clone was seen only once. Produced via immunoSEQ multiplex PCR; TCRdb's table is partial and in-frame only. This table has more than 350,000 clones, over 75% appearing once. CDR1 SGHTA and CDR2 FQGNSA come from the germline V gene. The CDR3 has 17 amino acids. V lost 4 bases and J 0 bases, leaving 15 bases between the germline ends. Sequenced input: PBMCs or T cells enriched from blood (not recorded which). The V and J genes are TRBV7-2 and TRBJ1-4; D gene ambiguous. This TCR came from a woman under 30 who had been exposed to COVID-19. The CDR3: CASSSRRTGTTNEKLFF. The DNA of the CDR3 is TGTGCCAGCAGCTCGCGACGGACGGGAACAACTAATGAAAAACTGTTTTTT.